This TCR beta chain was recorded in a study of shared clonotypes between healthy human individuals. V was pared by 5 bases and J by 4 bases, with 17 bases between. The CDR3 extends over 15 amino acids. From germline, CDR1 is LNHDA and CDR2 SQIVND (reference sequence). Broader study findings: Between several donors, naive CD4 clonotypes were shared at a level of roughly 5.5%.

Several immunoSEQ 96-well plates shared each subset's DNA, each plate a replicate. Assay used: immunoSEQ multiplex PCR; TCRdb lists only in-frame clones, some missing. The sample gives roughly 720,000 clones, about 90% of which show up once; about a third is in the top ten. With regard to this clone: Its specificity is unknown.

Nashville, Tennessee was home to all donors, who were Caucasian adults. CD8 memory merged CD45RO+ cells and CCR7-negative CD45RA+ TemRA cells into one population. The source material was memory CD8+ T cells from PBMCs. Subset here: CD45RO+ cells pooled with CCR7-negative TemRA cells. This TCR came from a man aged 18 to 29 in good health. Some clones in this sample may be carry-over from other donors' samples. V is TRBV19 and J is TRBJ1-1; a weak D match, TRBD1 (5 bases). CDR3 in amino acids: CASSSPPGGTTEAFF. CDR3 bases: TGTGCCAGTAGTTCACCCCCCGGAGGGACCACTGAAGCTTTCTTT.